These 3 T cell receptor beta chains originate from one sample sequenced in a study of T-cell reconstitution after alpha-beta-depleted transplantation in children. As it was prepared, the TCRbeta library received unique molecular identifiers. TCRdb redid the calling of the PCR reads with MiXCR, one entry per CDR3 protein. This sample carries about 610,000 distinct CDR3 sequences, roughly a tenth of them seen once, and the ten largest clones take about 4.3%. Sequencing used PBMCs from the stem cell graft donor, obtained from the stem cell graft. These TCRs come from a human donor who donated a stem cell graft to a child with acute myeloid leukemia.

This clonotype came up a few times. V is TRBV20-1 and J is TRBJ2-1, with D possibly being TRBD1 or TRBD2 (5 bases each). The CDR3 has 15 amino acids. Germline V gene data show CDR1 as DFQATT and CDR2 as SNEGSKA (reference sequence). V was trimmed by 5 bases and J by 4 bases, leaving 18 bases between them. CDR3 DNA: TGCAGTGCTCCAAGGGACCGATACAATTACAATGAGCAGTTCTTC. It yields the protein CSAPRDRYNYNEQFF.

This clonotype was detected only a few times. The V call is TRBV10-3, the J call TRBJ2-3; D is unresolved. CDR1 is ENHRY and CDR2 is SYGVKD in the germline V gene. This CDR3 comprises 17 residues. Trimming pared 2 bases from V and 2 bases from J, leaving 17 bases between. The CDR3 DNA follows: TGTGCCATCAGTGAGGTCGGCAGCCAAACCCCCACAGATACGCAGTATTTT. This translates into CAISEVGSQTPTDTQYF.

This clonotype was seen more than once but under ten times. V and J are TRBV29-1 and TRBJ1-2; the match to TRBD1 covers 7 bases. Germline CDR1 reads SQVTM; CDR2 reads ANQGSEA. The CDR3 has 15 amino acids. V lost 5 bases, J lost 7 bases, and 16 bases stayed unmatched. CDR3 protein: CSVPDRVTLGGGYTF. CDR3 in DNA: TGCAGCGTTCCAGACAGGGTAACCCTAGGTGGTGGCTACACCTTC.